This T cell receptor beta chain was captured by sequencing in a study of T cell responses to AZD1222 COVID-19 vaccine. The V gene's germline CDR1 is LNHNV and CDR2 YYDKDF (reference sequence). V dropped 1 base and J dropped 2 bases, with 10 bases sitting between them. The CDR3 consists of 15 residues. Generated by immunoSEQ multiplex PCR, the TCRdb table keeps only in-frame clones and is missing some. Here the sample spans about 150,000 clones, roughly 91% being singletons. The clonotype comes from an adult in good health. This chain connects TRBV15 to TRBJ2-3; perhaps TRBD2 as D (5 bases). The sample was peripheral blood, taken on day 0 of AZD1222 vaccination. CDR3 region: CATSRGSGNTDTQYF. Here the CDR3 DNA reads TGTGCCACCAGCAGAGGGTCCGGGAACACAGATACGCAGTATTTT.